This TCR beta chain was sequenced for a study of identifying expanded T cells in peripheral blood. Study-wide points: Technical replicates showed roughly 1.2 changed clones; approximately 2 weeks approximately 15; four weeks 19. Variance in clone template counts between approximately two-week samples significantly increased with total template count across all healthy donors.

Healthy donors had no documented immune events, such as infections, while sampled. Concerning this clone: Its antigen is still unknown.

Clones were sequenced by immunoSEQ multiplex PCR, and TCRdb holds only the in-frame ones, with some missing. The repertoire holds 70,000 or so clones, almost 90% seen once, with over 2.5% in the top ten. Unmatched junction bases numbered 4, after V lost 4 bases and J lost 0 bases. The CDR3 runs 17 residues. Germline V gene data show CDR1 as LNHDA and CDR2 as SQIVND (reference sequence). Material: blood. The origin of this receptor is a person aged 18 to 70 in good health. The chain links TRBV19 to TRBJ2-5; 14 bases agree with TRBD2. The CDR3 DNA is TGTGCCAGTAGTAAGAGACTAGCGGGGGGGCACCAAGAGACCCAGTACTTC. This gives the protein CASSKRLAGGHQETQYF.